This is a list of T cell receptor beta chains from one sample in a study of shared clonotypes between healthy human individuals. Method: immunoSEQ multiplex PCR; TCRdb's copy keeps in-frame clones and lacks some. The data show 2 million to 3 million clones, more than 80% seen once. Sequenced material: naive CD4+ T cells sorted from blood. Receptor source: a man between 18 and 35 years old in good health. Both conserved end residues are part of each CDR3. A D gene is named only where the DNA matches it firmly.

v_gene	j_gene	d_gene	CDR3aa	CDR3nt
TRBV6-5	TRBJ2-3	-	CASRTVTDTQYF	TGTGCCAGCCGGACAGTCACAGATACGCAGTATTTT
TRBV5-1	TRBJ2-1	TRBD1	CASSLGRDRGFF	TGCGCCAGCAGCTTGGGCCGGGACAGAGGGTTCTTC
TRBV30	TRBJ1-6	-	CAWEGQYNSPLHF	TGTGCCTGGGAGGGACAATATAATTCACCCCTCCACTTT
TRBV28	TRBJ2-1	TRBD2	CASSSSGVTYNEQFF	TGTGCCAGCAGTTCTAGCGGGGTGACCTACAATGAGCAGTTCTTC
TRBV14	TRBJ1-2	-	CASSHSGPLYGYTF	TGTGCCAGCAGCCACTCCGGACCTTTATATGGCTACACCTTC
TRBV4-3	TRBJ2-7	TRBD1	CASSYGTGAHEQYF	TGCGCCAGCAGCTACGGGACAGGGGCCCACGAGCAGTACTTC
TRBV11-2	TRBJ2-7	-	CASSLQFGYEQYF	TGTGCCAGCAGCTTGCAGTTCGGCTACGAGCAGTACTTC
TRBV5-1	TRBJ2-2	TRBD1	CASSSSGQGSTGELFF	TGCGCCAGCAGCTCTTCGGGACAGGGAAGCACCGGGGAGCTGTTTTTT
TRBV6-4	TRBJ2-2	-	CASSGTNTGELFF	TGTGCCAGCTCGGGGACTAACACCGGGGAGCTGTTTTTT
TRBV4-3	TRBJ1-2	-	CASSQDVTGYYGYTF	TGCGCCAGCAGCCAAGATGTAACAGGTTACTATGGCTACACCTTC
TRBV28	TRBJ1-5	-	CASSFGGFGQPQHF	TGTGCCAGCAGTTTTGGCGGTTTTGGGCAGCCCCAGCATTTT
TRBV5-8	TRBJ1-2	-	CASSFHSRGYGYTF	TGTGCCAGCAGCTTCCACTCGAGGGGCTATGGCTACACCTTC
TRBV19	TRBJ2-1	TRBD2	CASSLRLAEYNEQFF	TGTGCCAGTAGTTTGAGACTAGCGGAATACAATGAGCAGTTCTTC
TRBV9	TRBJ1-6	TRBD1	CASSVGQGGSPLHF	TGTGCCAGCAGCGTAGGACAGGGAGGTTCACCCCTCCACTTT
TRBV20-1	TRBJ2-2	-	CSAIVTGELFF	TGCAGTGCCATCGTCACCGGGGAGCTGTTTTTT
TRBV2	TRBJ2-1	-	CASASQGSYNEQFF	TGTGCCAGCGCCTCCCAGGGGTCCTACAATGAGCAGTTCTTC
TRBV30	TRBJ2-7	-	CAWSILGGKSYEQYF	TGTGCCTGGAGTATTTTAGGGGGAAAAAGTTACGAGCAGTACTTC
TRBV10-3	TRBJ2-6	-	CAISDPVAGANVLTF	TGTGCCATCAGTGACCCCGTCGCTGGGGCCAACGTCCTGACTTTC